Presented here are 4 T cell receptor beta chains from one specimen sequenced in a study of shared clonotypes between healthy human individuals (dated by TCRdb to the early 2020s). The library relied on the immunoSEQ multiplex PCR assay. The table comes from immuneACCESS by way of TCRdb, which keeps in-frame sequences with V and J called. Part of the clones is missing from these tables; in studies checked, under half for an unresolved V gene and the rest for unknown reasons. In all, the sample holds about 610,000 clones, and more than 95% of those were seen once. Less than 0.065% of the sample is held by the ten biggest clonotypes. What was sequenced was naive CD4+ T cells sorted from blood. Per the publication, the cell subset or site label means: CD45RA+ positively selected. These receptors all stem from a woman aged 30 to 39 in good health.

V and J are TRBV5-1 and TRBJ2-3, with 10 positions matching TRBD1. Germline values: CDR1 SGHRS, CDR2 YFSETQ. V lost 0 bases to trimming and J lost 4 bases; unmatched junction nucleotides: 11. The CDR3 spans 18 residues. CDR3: CASSLAWEDRGMADTQYF. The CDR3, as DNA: TGCGCCAGCAGCTTGGCCTGGGAGGACAGGGGGATGGCAGATACGCAGTATTTT.

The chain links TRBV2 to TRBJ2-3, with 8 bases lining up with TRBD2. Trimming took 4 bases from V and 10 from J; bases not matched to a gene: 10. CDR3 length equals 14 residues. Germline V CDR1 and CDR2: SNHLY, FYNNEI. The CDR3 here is CASSVGRDSLPQYF. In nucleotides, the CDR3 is TGTGCCAGCAGTGTCGGGAGGGACTCCCTCCCGCAGTATTTT.

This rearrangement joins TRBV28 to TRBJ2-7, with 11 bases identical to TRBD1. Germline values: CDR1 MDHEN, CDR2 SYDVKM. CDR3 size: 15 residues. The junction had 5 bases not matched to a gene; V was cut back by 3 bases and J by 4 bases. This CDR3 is CASSFQDRGLYEQYF. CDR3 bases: TGTGCCAGCAGTTTCCAGGACAGGGGGCTTTACGAGCAGTACTTC.

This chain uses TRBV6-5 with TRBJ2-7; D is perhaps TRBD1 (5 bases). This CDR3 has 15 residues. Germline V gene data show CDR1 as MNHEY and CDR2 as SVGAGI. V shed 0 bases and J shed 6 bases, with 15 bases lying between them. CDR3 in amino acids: CASSYSFPRAAEQYF. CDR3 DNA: TGTGCCAGCAGTTACTCTTTTCCCAGGGCGGCCGAGCAGTACTTC.